Below, one T cell receptor (beta chain) is given with its context. In the authors' methods: The authors estimated nucleated cell counts from reference gene primer amplification. Sequencing was performed with immunoSEQ multiplex PCR; in TCRdb, only in-frame clones are kept and a portion is missing. That table furnishes V, J and clone size, whereas the DNA furnished D and trimming. The sample yields some 80,000 clones, about 78% seen once. This specimen belongs to a study of blood T cell repertoires in COVID-19. Study-wide background: Some COVID-19 samples were acute and others convalescent; all came from the United States, Italy and Spain. T cells, B-cell-depleted T cells, or PBMCs supplied cDNA or gDNA.

This CDR3 has 14 amino acids. In germline, CDR1 is SGHTA, CDR2 FQGNSA. The V gene lost 11 bases and the J gene lost 4 bases, with 17 bases spanning the gap. The rearrangement uses TRBV7-2 and TRBJ2-2, with a tentative D call TRBD2 (7 bases). This TCR derives from a human donor in a cohort sampled during active COVID-19. The material sequenced was peripheral blood. The CDR3 DNA reads as TGTGCCTTGGGGGCTAGCGGAAGCACCGGGGAGCTGTTTTTT. It yields the protein CALGASGSTGELFF.